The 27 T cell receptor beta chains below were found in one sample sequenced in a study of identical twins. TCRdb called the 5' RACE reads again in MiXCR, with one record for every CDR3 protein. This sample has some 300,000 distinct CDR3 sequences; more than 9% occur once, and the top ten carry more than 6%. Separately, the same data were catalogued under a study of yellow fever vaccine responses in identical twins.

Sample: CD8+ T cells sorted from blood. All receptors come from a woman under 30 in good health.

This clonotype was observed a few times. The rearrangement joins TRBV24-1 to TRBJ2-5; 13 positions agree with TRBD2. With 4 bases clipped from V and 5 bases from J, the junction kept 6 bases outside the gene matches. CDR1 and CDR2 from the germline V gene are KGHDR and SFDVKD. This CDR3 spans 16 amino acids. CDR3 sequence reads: CATSDLGLAGVETQYF. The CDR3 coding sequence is TGTGCCACCAGTGACCTAGGACTAGCGGGAGTGGAGACCCAGTACTTC.

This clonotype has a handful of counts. CDR3 protein: CASSGTAGSYNEQFF. DNA of the CDR3: TGTGCCAGCAGCGGGACTGCGGGCTCCTACAATGAGCAGTTCTTC. This chain uses TRBV7-9 with TRBJ2-1; D may be TRBD2 (6 bases). The V and J ends lost 5 bases and 0 bases respectively, with 11 bases between them. The CDR3 loop spans 15 amino acids. Germline assignment: CDR1 SEHNR and CDR2 FQNEAQ (reference sequence).

CDR3 coding DNA: TGTGCCAGCAGCCGGACTAGCGGGAGGGTAAATGAGCAGTTCTTC. Amino acids: CASSRTSGRVNEQFF. The chain links TRBV7-9 to TRBJ2-1; TRBD2 matches at 15 bases. With 5 bases clipped from V and 7 bases from J, the junction kept 3 bases outside the gene matches. The germline V gene encodes CDR1 SEHNR and CDR2 FQNEAQ (reference sequence). There are 15 residues in the CDR3.

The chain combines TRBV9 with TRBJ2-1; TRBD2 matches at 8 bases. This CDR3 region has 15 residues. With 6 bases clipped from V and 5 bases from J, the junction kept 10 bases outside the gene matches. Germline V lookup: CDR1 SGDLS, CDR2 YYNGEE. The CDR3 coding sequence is TGTGCCAGCAACCCCAGGAGCGGGGGCGACAATGAGCAGTTCTTC. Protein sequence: CASNPRSGGDNEQFF.

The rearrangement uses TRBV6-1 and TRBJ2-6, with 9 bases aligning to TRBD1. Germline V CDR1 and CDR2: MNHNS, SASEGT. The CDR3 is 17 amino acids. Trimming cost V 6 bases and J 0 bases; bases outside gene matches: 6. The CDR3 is CASRPTGGISGANVLTF. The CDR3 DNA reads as TGTGCCAGCAGACCGACAGGGGGAATCTCTGGGGCCAACGTCCTGACTTTC.

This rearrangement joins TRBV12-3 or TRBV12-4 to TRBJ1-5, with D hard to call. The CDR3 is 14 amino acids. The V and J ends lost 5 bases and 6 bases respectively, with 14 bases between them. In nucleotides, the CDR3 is TGTGCCAGCAGTCCAAGTTGGTCCCGTCAGCCCCAGCATTTT. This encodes CASSPSWSRQPQHF.

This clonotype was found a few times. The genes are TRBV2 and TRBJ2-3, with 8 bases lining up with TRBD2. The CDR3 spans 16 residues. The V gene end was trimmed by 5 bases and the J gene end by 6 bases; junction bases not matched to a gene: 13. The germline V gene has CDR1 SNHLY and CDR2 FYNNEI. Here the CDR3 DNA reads TGTGCCAGCAGTTCAAGAGCGGGGGCCCCGGCGGATACGCAGTATTTT. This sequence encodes CASSSRAGAPADTQYF. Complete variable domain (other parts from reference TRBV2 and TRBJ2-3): EPEVTQTPSHQVTQMGQEVILRCVPISNHLYFYWYRQILGQKVEFLVSFYNNEISEKSEIFDDQFSVERPDGSNFTLKIRSTKLEDSAMYFCASSSRAGAPADTQYFGPGTRLTVL.

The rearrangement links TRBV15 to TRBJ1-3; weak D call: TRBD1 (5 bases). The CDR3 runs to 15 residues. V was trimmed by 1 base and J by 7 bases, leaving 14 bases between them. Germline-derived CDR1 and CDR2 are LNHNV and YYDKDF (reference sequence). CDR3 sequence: CATSRGVQGGNTIYF. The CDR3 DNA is TGTGCCACCAGCAGAGGGGTTCAGGGAGGCAACACCATATATTTT.

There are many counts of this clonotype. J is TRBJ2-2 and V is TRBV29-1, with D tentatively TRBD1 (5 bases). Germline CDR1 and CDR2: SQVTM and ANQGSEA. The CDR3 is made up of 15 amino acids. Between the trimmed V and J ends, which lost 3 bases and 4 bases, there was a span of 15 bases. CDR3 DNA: TGCAGCGTTGAGGATTCCTTAGGGGTCACCGGGGAGCTGTTTTTT. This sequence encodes CSVEDSLGVTGELFF.

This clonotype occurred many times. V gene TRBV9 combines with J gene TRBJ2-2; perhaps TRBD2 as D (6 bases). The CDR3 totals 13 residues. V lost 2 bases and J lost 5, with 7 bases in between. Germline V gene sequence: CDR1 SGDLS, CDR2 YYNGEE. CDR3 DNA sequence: TGTGCCAGCAGCGTCGCGGGGACCGGGGAGCTGTTTTTT. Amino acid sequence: CASSVAGTGELFF.

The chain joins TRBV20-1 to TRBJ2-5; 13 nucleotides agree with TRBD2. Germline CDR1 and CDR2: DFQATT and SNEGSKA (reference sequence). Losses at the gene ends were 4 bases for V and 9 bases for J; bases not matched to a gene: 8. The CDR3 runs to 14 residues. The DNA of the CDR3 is TGCAGTGCTACCACCGGGACTAGCGGGATGGCCCAGTACTTC. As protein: CSATTGTSGMAQYF.

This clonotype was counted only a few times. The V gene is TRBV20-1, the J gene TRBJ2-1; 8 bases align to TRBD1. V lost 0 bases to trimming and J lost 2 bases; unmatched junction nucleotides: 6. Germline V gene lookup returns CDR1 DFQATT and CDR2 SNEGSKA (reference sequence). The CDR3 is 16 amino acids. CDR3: CSARDGDRGAYNEQFF. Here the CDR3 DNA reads TGCAGTGCTAGAGACGGCGACAGGGGAGCCTACAATGAGCAGTTCTTC.

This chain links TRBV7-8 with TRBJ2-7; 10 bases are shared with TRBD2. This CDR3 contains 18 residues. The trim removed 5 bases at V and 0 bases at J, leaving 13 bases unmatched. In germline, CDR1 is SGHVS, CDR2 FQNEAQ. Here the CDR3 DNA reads TGTGCCAGCAGCCCTAGCCCCGGGACTAGCGCTAACTCCTACGAGCAGTACGTC. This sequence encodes CASSPSPGTSANSYEQYV.

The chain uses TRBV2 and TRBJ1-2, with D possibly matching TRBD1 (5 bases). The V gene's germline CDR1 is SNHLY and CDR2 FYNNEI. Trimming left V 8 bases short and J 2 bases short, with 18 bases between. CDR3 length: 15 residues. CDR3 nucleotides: TGTGCCAGCCCCAAGCTGGGACGATTAAACTATGGCTACACCTTC. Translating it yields CASPKLGRLNYGYTF.

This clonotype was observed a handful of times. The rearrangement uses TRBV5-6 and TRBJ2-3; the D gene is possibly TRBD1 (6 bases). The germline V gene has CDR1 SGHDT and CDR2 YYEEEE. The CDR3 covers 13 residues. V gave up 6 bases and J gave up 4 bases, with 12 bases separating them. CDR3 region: CASTNQGSDTQYF. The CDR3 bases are TGTGCCAGCACTAATCAGGGGTCAGATACGCAGTATTTT.

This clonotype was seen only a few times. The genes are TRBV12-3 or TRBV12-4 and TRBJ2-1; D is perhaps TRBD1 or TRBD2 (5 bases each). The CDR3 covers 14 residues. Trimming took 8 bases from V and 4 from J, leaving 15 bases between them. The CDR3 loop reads CASGDLQTYNEQFF. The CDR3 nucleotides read TGTGCCAGCGGGGACCTCCAGACGTACAATGAGCAGTTCTTC.

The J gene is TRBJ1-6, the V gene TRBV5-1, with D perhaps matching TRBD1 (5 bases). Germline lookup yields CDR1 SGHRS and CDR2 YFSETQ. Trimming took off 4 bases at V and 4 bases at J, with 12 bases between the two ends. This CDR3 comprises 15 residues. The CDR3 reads CASSAGPGYNSPLHF. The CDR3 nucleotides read TGCGCCAGCAGCGCGGGACCGGGATATAATTCACCCCTCCACTTT.

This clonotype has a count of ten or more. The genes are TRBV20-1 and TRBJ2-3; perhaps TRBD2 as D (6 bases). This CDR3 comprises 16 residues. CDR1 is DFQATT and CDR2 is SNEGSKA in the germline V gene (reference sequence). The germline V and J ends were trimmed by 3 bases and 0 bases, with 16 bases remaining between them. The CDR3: CSASRRASESTDTQYF. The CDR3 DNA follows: TGCAGTGCTAGTCGGAGGGCTTCAGAGAGCACAGATACGCAGTATTTT.

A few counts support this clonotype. The CDR3 DNA reads TGCAGTGCCTCTTCCCCGGGAGGGGACCAAGAGACCCAGTACTTC. Translation gives CSASSPGGDQETQYF. The J gene is TRBJ2-5, the V gene TRBV20-1; 8 nucleotides match TRBD2. V gave up 6 bases and J gave up 0 bases; unmatched junction bases: 9. The V gene's germline CDR1 is DFQATT and CDR2 SNEGSKA (reference sequence). This CDR3 has 15 amino acids.

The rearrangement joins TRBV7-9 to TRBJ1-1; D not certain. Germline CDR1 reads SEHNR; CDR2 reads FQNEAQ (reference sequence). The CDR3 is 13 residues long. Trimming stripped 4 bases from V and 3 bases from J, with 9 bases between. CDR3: CASSSETDTEAFF. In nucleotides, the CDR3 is TGTGCCAGCAGCTCCGAAACGGACACTGAAGCTTTCTTT.

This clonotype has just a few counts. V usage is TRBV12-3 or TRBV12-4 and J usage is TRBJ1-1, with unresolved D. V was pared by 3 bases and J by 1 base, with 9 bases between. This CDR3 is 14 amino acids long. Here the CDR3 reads CASSFPGENTEAFF. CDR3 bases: TGTGCCAGCAGTTTCCCGGGAGAGAACACTGAAGCTTTCTTT.

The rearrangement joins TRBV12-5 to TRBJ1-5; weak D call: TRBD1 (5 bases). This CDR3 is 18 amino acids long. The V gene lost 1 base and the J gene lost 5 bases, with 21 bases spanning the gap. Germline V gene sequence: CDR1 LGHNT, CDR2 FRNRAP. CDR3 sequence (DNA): TGTGCTAGTGGTTTGGAGCCTTCCGGGACCGCCAACCATCAGCCCCAGCATTTT. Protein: CASGLEPSGTANHQPQHF.

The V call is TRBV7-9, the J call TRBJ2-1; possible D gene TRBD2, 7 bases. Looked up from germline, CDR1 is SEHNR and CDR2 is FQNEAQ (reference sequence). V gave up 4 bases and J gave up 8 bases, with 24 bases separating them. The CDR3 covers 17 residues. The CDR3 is CASSYVGGAPTVDEQFF. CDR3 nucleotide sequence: TGTGCCAGCAGCTACGTAGGGGGGGCCCCTACGGTCGATGAGCAGTTCTTC.

In DNA, the CDR3 is TGTGCCAGCATGGTGGGGTCTAACTATGGCTACACCTTC. Protein product: CASMVGSNYGYTF. The chain joins TRBV12-3 or TRBV12-4 to TRBJ1-2; D uncertain. The CDR3 is 13 amino acids. Trimming stripped 7 bases from V and 0 bases from J, with 9 bases between.

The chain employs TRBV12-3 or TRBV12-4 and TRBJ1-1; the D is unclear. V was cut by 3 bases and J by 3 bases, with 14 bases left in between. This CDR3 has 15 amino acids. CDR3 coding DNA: TGTGCCAGCAGTTTTGATAAGTTTCTCTACACTGAAGCTTTCTTT. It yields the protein CASSFDKFLYTEAFF.

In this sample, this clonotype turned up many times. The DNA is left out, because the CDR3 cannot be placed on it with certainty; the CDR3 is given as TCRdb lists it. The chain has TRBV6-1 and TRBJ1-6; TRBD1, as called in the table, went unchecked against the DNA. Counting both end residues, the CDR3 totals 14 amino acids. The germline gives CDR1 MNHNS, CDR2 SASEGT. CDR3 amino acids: CASSVAGGADAAHF.

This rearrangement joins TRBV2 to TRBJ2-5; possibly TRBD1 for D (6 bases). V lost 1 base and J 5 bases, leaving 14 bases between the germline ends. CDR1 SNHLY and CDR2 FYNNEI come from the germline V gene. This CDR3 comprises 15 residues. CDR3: CASSEGLGGDETQYF. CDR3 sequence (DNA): TGTGCCAGCAGTGAAGGCCTAGGGGGAGATGAGACCCAGTACTTC.